Listed here is a single T cell receptor beta chain. Antigen unknown. This record belongs to a study of cytomegalovirus exposure and HLA in healthy donors. The CDR3 is 14 amino acids. Germline V gives CDR1 SGHVS, CDR2 FQNEAQ. Trimming removed 5 bases from V and 4 bases from J, with 11 bases in between. Findings and caveats of the study: What a later analysis showed was that several of the most significant clusters appeared linked to common viral pathogens. The study designated about 180 TCR beta chains cytomegalovirus-associated.

PCR used 60 Vbeta primers and 13 Jbeta primers. Profiling relied on immunoSEQ multiplex PCR, and the TCRdb table lists in-frame clones only, not all of them. This sample has about 100,000 clones, with 76% found just once. This clonotype was obtained from an older woman in good health and CMV-seropositive. Sequenced: PBMCs. This chain connects TRBV7-8 to TRBJ2-2, with D perhaps TRBD2 (6 bases). CDR3 loop: CASSIGGTTGELFF. The CDR3 nucleotides read TGTGCCAGCAGCATTGGGGGGACCACCGGGGAGCTGTTTTTT. The full variable domain, in which reference TRBV7-8 and TRBJ2-2 provide the parts outside the CDR3, is GAGVSQSPRYKVAKRGQDVALRCDPISGHVSLFWYQQALGQGPEFLTYFQNEAQLDKSGLPSDRFFAERPEGSVSTLKIQRTQQEDSAVYLCASSIGGTTGELFFGEGSRLTVL.